Shown below are 30 T cell receptor beta chains from a single sample sequenced in a study of OX40 agonist ivuxolimab in advanced cancers. The protocol was immunoSEQ multiplex PCR, while the TCRdb copy is restricted to in-frame clones and leaves out a portion. Here the sample spans about 80,000 clones, roughly 87% being singletons. This specimen was CD4+ or CD8+ T cells sorted from blood, taken in a trial of the OX40 agonist ivuxolimab. The origin of the receptors is an adult with an advanced solid tumor such as melanoma, head and neck, liver or kidney cancer.

This CDR3 reads CASSLYGTGGYGEQFF. The CDR3 DNA reads TGTGCCAGCAGCTTGTACGGGACAGGGGGCTACGGTGAGCAGTTCTTC. The chain carries TRBV7-9 and TRBJ2-1, with 12 positions matching TRBD1. V shed 3 bases, J shed 9 bases, and the junction held 9 bases outside the gene matches. The CDR3 runs 16 residues. CDR1 and CDR2 from the germline V gene are SEHNR and FQNEAQ (reference sequence).

In its sample, this clone was seen once. This sample includes further DNA sequences coding for the same CDR3. This sequence joins TRBV7-2 and TRBJ1-2; 10 positions agree with TRBD1. The CDR3 contains 17 residues. V gave up 5 bases and J gave up 0 bases; unmatched junction bases: 9. Germline CDR1 reads SGHTA; CDR2 reads FQGNSA. The CDR3 is CASSPQGQGFTNYGYTF. CDR3 in DNA: TGTGCCAGCAGCCCCCAGGGACAGGGGTTTACTAACTATGGCTACACCTTC.

V and J are TRBV18 and TRBJ1-6; TRBD1 might be the D (6 bases). Trimming shortened V by 3 bases and J by 5 bases, and 11 bases separated the two germline ends. This CDR3 contains 15 residues. CDR1 and CDR2 from the germline V gene are KGHSH and LQKENI. The CDR3 is CASSPQQGDNSPLHF. The CDR3 DNA follows: TGTGCCAGCTCACCGCAACAGGGTGATAATTCACCCCTCCACTTT.

The chain joins TRBV4-2 to TRBJ1-5, with a weak D call TRBD1 (5 bases). The CDR3 is 16 residues long. Germline CDR1 and CDR2: LGHNA and YNFKEQ. V shed 0 bases and J shed 12 bases, with 21 bases lying between them. The CDR3 DNA reads as TGTGCCAGCAGCCAAGAGCAAGGGCAGGGAGGTTCGCACCAGCATTTT. Translated, it gives CASSQEQGQGGSHQHF.

The CDR3 spells CASSAGARRNGYTF. In DNA, the CDR3 is TGTGCCAGCAGTGCAGGGGCTCGCCGAAATGGCTACACCTTC. The V and J genes are TRBV28 and TRBJ1-2, with D maybe TRBD1 (6 bases). The CDR3 has 14 amino acids. Germline lookup yields CDR1 MDHEN and CDR2 SYDVKM. Trimming left V 5 bases short and J 6 bases short, with 16 bases between.

The chain is built from TRBV21-1 and TRBJ2-5; the table assigns TRBD2, which was not confirmed against the DNA. TRBV21-1 is tagged as a pseudogene. The CDR3 contains 11 residues. The CDR3 DNA follows: TGTGCCAGCAGGCGCCAAGAGACCCAGTACTTC. It yields the protein CASRRQETQYF.

The chain combines TRBV30 with TRBJ2-7, with 10 positions matching TRBD1. Per germline, CDR1 GTSNPN and CDR2 SVGIG (reference sequence). V shed 5 bases and J 5 bases; nucleotides not matched to a gene: 6. The length of the CDR3 is 13 residues. The CDR3 loop is CAWWGQGTHEQYF. The CDR3 bases are TGTGCCTGGTGGGGACAGGGGACCCACGAGCAGTACTTC.

The CDR3 bases are TGCGCCAGCAGCTTGGCCCTAAATTCGGACAGGGTGGGTGAAAAACTGTTTTTT. Translated, it gives CASSLALNSDRVGEKLFF. This chain uses TRBV5-1 with TRBJ1-4; 8 nucleotides agree with TRBD1. Trimming at V came to 0 bases and at J to 7 bases, leaving 14 bases not matched to a gene. Per germline, CDR1 SGHRS and CDR2 YFSETQ. CDR3 size: 18 residues.

This clone was detected only a few times. The chain links TRBV7-9 to TRBJ1-5, with 7 bases fitting TRBD1. V gave up 3 bases and J gave up 2 bases; unmatched junction bases: 1. The CDR3 is 14 amino acids. Germline-derived CDR1 and CDR2 are SEHNR and FQNEAQ (reference sequence). CDR3 region: CASSFGTGNQPQHF. The CDR3 DNA reads as TGTGCCAGCAGCTTTGGGACAGGCAATCAGCCCCAGCATTTT.

The genes are TRBV5-4 and TRBJ2-7, with D tentatively TRBD1 or TRBD2 (6 bases each). CDR1 and CDR2 from the germline V gene are SGHNT and YYREEE (reference sequence). The CDR3 runs 15 residues. V shed 5 bases and J shed 0 bases, with 15 bases lying between them. CDR3 in amino acids: CASSGGRRNSYEQYV. Here the CDR3 DNA reads TGTGCCAGCAGTGGGGGGCGACGGAACTCCTACGAGCAGTACGTC.

J is TRBJ2-1 and V is TRBV6-5; 10 positions match TRBD1. Trimming cost V 0 bases and J 9 bases; bases outside gene matches: 5. The CDR3 covers 15 residues. Germline CDR1 and CDR2: MNHEY and SVGAGI. The CDR3 loop reads CASSYSRQGASEQFF. CDR3 in DNA: TGTGCCAGCAGTTACTCGAGACAGGGGGCCTCTGAGCAGTTCTTC.

The V call is TRBV7-3, the J call TRBJ2-2, with 7 positions matching TRBD2. V was pared by 2 bases and J by 3 bases, with 6 bases of the junction left unmatched. Germline assignment: CDR1 SGHTA and CDR2 FQGTGA. This CDR3 contains 16 residues. CDR3 protein: CASSLAGEGYTGELFF. The CDR3 DNA reads TGTGCCAGCAGCTTAGCGGGAGAGGGGTACACCGGGGAGCTGTTTTTT.

The sample holds a few counts of this clone. The chain carries TRBV7-9 and TRBJ1-4; D unresolved. This CDR3 is 16 amino acids long. Germline assignment: CDR1 SEHNR and CDR2 FQNEAQ (reference sequence). V lost 3 bases, J lost 7 bases, and 18 bases lay in between. The CDR3 loop is CASSLGIGSVGEKLFF. The CDR3 DNA follows: TGTGCCAGCAGCTTGGGCATCGGGTCAGTGGGTGAAAAACTGTTTTTT.

The rearrangement uses TRBV11-2 and TRBJ1-2; unclear D gene. CDR1 SGHAT and CDR2 FQNNGV come from the germline V gene. The CDR3 is 14 residues long. Trimming stripped 6 bases from V and 2 bases from J, with 13 bases between. CDR3 protein: CASRSGVGNYGYTF. The DNA of the CDR3 is TGTGCCAGCAGGTCCGGTGTCGGGAACTATGGCTACACCTTC.

The gene calls are TRBV18 and TRBJ1-3; D is possibly TRBD1 (5 bases). CDR3 length equals 14 residues. The germline V gene encodes CDR1 KGHSH and CDR2 LQKENI. Trimming took 4 bases from V and 3 from J, leaving 10 bases between them. This CDR3 is CASSLDRDGNTIYF. The CDR3 nucleotides read TGTGCCAGCTCACTAGACAGAGATGGAAACACCATATATTTT.

The genes are TRBV5-6 and TRBJ1-4; TRBD1 is a possible D gene (5 bases). CDR1 is SGHDT and CDR2 is YYEEEE in the germline V gene. The CDR3 totals 15 residues. Deletions cut 1 base from V and 8 bases from J, with 15 bases between. The CDR3 is CASSLFGAGGEKLFF. Here the CDR3 DNA reads TGTGCCAGCAGCTTGTTTGGGGCTGGCGGCGAAAAACTGTTTTTT.

V gene TRBV28 combines with J gene TRBJ2-7; the D gene is possibly TRBD1 (5 bases). CDR1 is MDHEN, CDR2 SYDVKM, per germline. The CDR3 runs to 12 residues. The V and J ends lost 7 bases and 9 bases respectively, with 16 bases between them. The DNA for the CDR3 is TGTGCCAGCACCACTATTGGGCAGGGGCAGTACGTC. This translates into CASTTIGQGQYV.

The V call is TRBV18, the J call TRBJ1-6, with D unclear. The length of the CDR3 is 16 residues. The V and J ends lost 3 bases and 9 bases respectively, with 18 bases between them. The germline CDR1 and CDR2 sequences are KGHSH and LQKENI. CDR3 protein: CASSPSGAILGSPLHF. For the CDR3, the DNA is TGTGCCAGCTCACCCAGTGGAGCGATTCTTGGTTCACCCCTCCACTTT.

The gene calls are TRBV7-3 and TRBJ2-1; 10 bases are a match to TRBD2. The length of the CDR3 is 17 residues. Germline V lookup: CDR1 SGHTA, CDR2 FQGTGA. V was clipped by 2 bases and J by 2 bases; unmatched bases: 6. CDR3 nucleotides: TGTGCCAGCAGCTTAGGGGCTAGCGGGGGCACCTACAATGAGCAGTTCTTC. It translates to CASSLGASGGTYNEQFF. The variable domain in full, with the rest retrieved from reference TRBV7-3 and TRBJ2-1, is GAGVSQTPSNKVTEKGKYVELRCDPISGHTALYWYRQSLGQGPEFLIYFQGTGAADDSGLPNDRFFAVRPEGSVSTLKIQRTERGDSAVYLCASSLGASGGTYNEQFFGPGTRLTVL.

The chain couples TRBV28 to TRBJ1-1, with D maybe TRBD1 (6 bases). There are 16 residues in the CDR3. Trimming removed 6 bases from V and 3 bases from J, with 20 bases in between. CDR1 is MDHEN, CDR2 SYDVKM, per germline. The CDR3: CASSSPRAPGDTEAFF. CDR3 nucleotides: TGTGCCAGCAGCTCCCCCCGGGCGCCAGGGGACACTGAAGCTTTCTTT. The full variable domain, rest sourced from reference TRBV28 and TRBJ1-1, is DVKVTQSSRYLVKRTGEKVFLECVQDMDHENMFWYRQDPGLGLRLIYFSYDVKMKEKGDIPEGYSVSREKKERFSLILESASTNQTSMYLCASSSPRAPGDTEAFFGQGTRLTVV.

The chain has TRBV7-2 and TRBJ1-1; D not resolved. CDR3 length equals 17 residues. With 5 bases removed from V and 0 bases from J, the gap between germline ends came to 19 bases. The germline gives CDR1 SGHTA, CDR2 FQGNSA. The CDR3 nucleotides are TGTGCCAGCAGCCCAAAGGCGCCGCCGGGCATGAACACTGAAGCTTTCTTT. It is translated as CASSPKAPPGMNTEAFF.

The chain links TRBV6-6 to TRBJ2-3; TRBD1 matches 8 bases. This CDR3 comprises 13 residues. Germline V gives CDR1 MNHNY, CDR2 SVGAGI (reference sequence). With V trimmed by 6 bases and J by 2 bases, 1 base remained unmatched. CDR3 residues: CASRDRVTDTQYF. CDR3 nucleotides: TGTGCCAGCAGGGACAGGGTCACAGATACGCAGTATTTT.

This clone was seen only a few times. The V call is TRBV6-1, the J call TRBJ1-3; D is possibly TRBD1 (6 bases). V dropped 1 base and J dropped 1 base, with 20 bases sitting between them. This CDR3 is built from 19 residues. CDR1 is MNHNS and CDR2 is SASEGT in the germline V gene. CDR3 in amino acids: CASSEERGGSLGSGNTIYF. CDR3 DNA: TGTGCCAGCAGTGAAGAAAGGGGGGGCAGTTTAGGTTCTGGAAACACCATATATTTT.

The rearrangement links TRBV6-1 to TRBJ1-4, with 10 bases aligning to TRBD1. After removal of 1 base from V and 7 bases from J, the junction contained 9 bases not matched to a gene. Germline values: CDR1 MNHNS, CDR2 SASEGT. The CDR3 runs to 17 residues. The CDR3 bases are TGTGCCAGCAGTGAAGAAGGAAGACAGGGGGCTTTTGAAAAACTGTTTTTT. This codes for CASSEEGRQGAFEKLFF.

This clone was observed a single time. This chain connects TRBV7-9 to TRBJ2-1; 7 bases agree with TRBD1. The CDR3 totals 19 residues. Per the germline V gene, CDR1 is SEHNR and CDR2 is FQNEAQ (reference sequence). The ends lost 5 bases at V and 0 bases at J; junction bases unmatched: 16. In nucleotides, the CDR3 is TGTGCCAGCAGCCCTAGAATAACAGGGGCCCGCTCCTCCTACAATGAGCAGTTCTTC. Translating gives CASSPRITGARSSYNEQFF.

This chain uses TRBV11-3 with TRBJ2-1; tentative D call: TRBD1 (6 bases). V lost 5 bases to trimming and J lost 8 bases, with 10 bases between them. The CDR3 sequence is 12 residues long. Germline CDR1 SGHNT, CDR2 YENEEA. As DNA, the CDR3 is TGTGCCAGCAGCCAGGGGATCGATGAGCAGTTCTTC. Translating it yields CASSQGIDEQFF. Using reference TRBV11-3 and TRBJ2-1 for the parts outside the CDR3, the full variable domain is EAGVVQSPRYKIIEKKQPVAFWCNPISGHNTLYWYLQNLGQGPELLIRYENEEAVDDSQLPKDRFSAERLKGVDSTLKIQPAELGDSAVYLCASSQGIDEQFFGPGTRLTVL.

Only a few counts were recorded for this clone. This chain uses TRBV9 with TRBJ2-3; D possibly corresponds to TRBD2 (6 bases). The CDR3 runs to 14 residues. The ends were cut back, 4 bases at V and 4 bases at J, with 13 bases in the middle. Looked up from germline, CDR1 is SGDLS and CDR2 is YYNGEE. In nucleotides, the CDR3 is TGTGCCAGCAGCCCCTTGGCGGGGTCAGATACGCAGTATTTT. It is translated as CASSPLAGSDTQYF.

This clone was seen a handful of times. J is TRBJ2-7 and V is TRBV19; 7 bases match TRBD1. The CDR3 has 17 amino acids. In germline, CDR1 is LNHDA, CDR2 SQIVND (reference sequence). J was trimmed by 3 bases and V by 0 bases; bases with no gene match: 11. This CDR3 reads CASSIDQGTAQVYEQYF. The DNA of the CDR3 is TGTGCCAGTAGTATAGATCAAGGGACAGCTCAAGTCTACGAGCAGTACTTC.

Concerning this clone: Within the sample, other DNA sequences also encode this same CDR3. This chain connects TRBV6-4 to TRBJ1-2; the match to TRBD1 covers 10 bases. Germline CDR1 is MRHNA and CDR2 is SNTAGT. This CDR3 has 14 amino acids. The V gene end was trimmed by 6 bases and the J gene end by 7 bases; junction bases not matched to a gene: 8. The CDR3 nucleotides read TGTGCCAGCAGGCACGGGACAGGGGAGTCTGGCTACACCTTC. Amino acids: CASRHGTGESGYTF.

V and J are TRBV6-1 and TRBJ2-5; 8 bases are shared with TRBD1. V lost 5 bases and J lost 4; bases outside the gene matches: 6. Germline CDR1 and CDR2: MNHNS and SASEGT. The CDR3 consists of 14 residues. The CDR3 coding sequence is TGTGCCAGCAGTCAGACAGGGGCGGGAGAGACCCAGTACTTC. This codes for CASSQTGAGETQYF.